The following is a T cell receptor beta chain sequence with its context. This sample stems from a study of regulatory T cells in long-lasting Graves disease. Germline assignment: CDR1 KGHDR and CDR2 SFDVKD. The CDR3 runs 13 residues. V dropped 6 bases and J dropped 5 bases, with 10 bases sitting between them. Libraries of TCR beta came from iRepertoire HTBI primers plus Arm-PCR of CDR3 regions. One entry per CDR3 protein results from TCRdb running MiXCR on the multiplex PCR reads. The sample holds hundreds of thousands of distinct CDR3 sequences, 20% to 25% seen once. Time point described: persistent/refractory GD, antithyroid drugs over 5 years with positive TRAb. From PBMCs, RNA was extracted and then used to make the TCR library.

The V call is TRBV24-1, the J call TRBJ2-1; TRBD2 might be the D (5 bases). The sequence derives from a female donor with Graves disease. Material: peripheral blood mononuclear cells (PBMCs), obtained when the disease was refractory, from a patient treated with antithyroid drugs. The CDR3 DNA sequence: TGTGCCACCAGTCCTAGCTGGGACAATGAGCAGTTCTTC. Translated: CATSPSWDNEQFF.